The 23 T cell receptor beta chains presented below share a single source sample, sequenced in a study of blood T cell repertoires in COVID-19. Some clones are missing from TCRdb's copy, which holds only in-frame ones; the method was immunoSEQ multiplex PCR. In the table there are fewer than 350,000 clones, approximately 86% of which are singletons. Sequencing was done on a sample of PBMCs or T cells enriched from blood (not recorded which). These receptors were collected from a woman aged 40 to 50 with acute COVID-19.

The chain couples TRBV4-3 to TRBJ1-2, with a weak D call TRBD1 (5 bases). This CDR3 is 13 amino acids long. Germline CDR1 and CDR2: LGHNA and YSLEER. Trimming cost V 3 bases and J 8 bases, with 13 bases left between them. CDR3 DNA: TGCGCCAGCAGCCAGCGGGGCTGGGGCGGCTACACCTTC. Its protein is CASSQRGWGGYTF.

The chain has TRBV7-2 and TRBJ2-3, with 15 bases aligning to TRBD2. Trimming at V came to 5 bases and at J to 0 bases, leaving 6 bases not matched to a gene. CDR1 and CDR2 from the germline V gene are SGHTA and FQGNSA. The CDR3 covers 18 residues. The CDR3: CASSAGTSGGISTDTQYF. CDR3 in DNA: TGTGCCAGCAGCGCCGGGACTAGCGGGGGGATTAGCACAGATACGCAGTATTTT.

Regarding this clone: Distinct nucleotide sequences in the sample also encode this CDR3. The CDR3 is CASSQDQGGEAFF. CDR3 in DNA: TGTGCCAGCAGCCAGGATCAGGGGGGTGAAGCTTTCTTT. V is TRBV3-1 (or the pseudogene TRBV3-2) and J is TRBJ1-1; 7 nucleotides match TRBD1. The germline V gene has CDR1 LGHDT and CDR2 YNNKEL (reference sequence). CDR3 size: 13 residues. Trimming at V came to 3 bases and at J to 7 bases, leaving 5 bases not matched to a gene.

This rearrangement joins TRBV18 to TRBJ2-1; TRBD2 is a possible D gene (6 bases). Looked up from germline, CDR1 is KGHSH and CDR2 is LQKENI. This CDR3 is built from 17 residues. V was shortened by 3 bases and J by 4 bases, with 19 bases between the two germline ends. The CDR3 reads CASSPTSTSPPYNEQFF. In nucleotides, the CDR3 is TGTGCCAGCTCACCCACTTCGACTAGTCCCCCTTACAATGAGCAGTTCTTC.

The genes are TRBV24-1 and TRBJ1-5; D is unresolved. Trimming left V 4 bases short and J 2 bases short, with 5 bases between. In germline, CDR1 is KGHDR, CDR2 SFDVKD. The CDR3 covers 13 residues. CDR3 amino acids: CATSEIGNQPQHF. CDR3 nucleotide sequence: TGTGCCACCAGTGAAATCGGCAATCAGCCCCAGCATTTT.

The chain links TRBV3-1 (or the pseudogene TRBV3-2) to TRBJ2-2; D perhaps matches TRBD1 (6 bases). Germline V gives CDR1 LGHDT, CDR2 YNNKEL (reference sequence). V was trimmed by 4 bases and J by 6 bases, leaving 9 bases between them. The CDR3 runs 13 residues. Here the CDR3 reads CASSRTDSGELFF. CDR3 DNA sequence: TGTGCCAGCAGCCGGACAGACTCCGGGGAGCTGTTTTTT.

The rearrangement joins TRBV19 to TRBJ1-1, with 7 bases that match TRBD1. Trimming at V came to 6 bases and at J to 0 bases, leaving 4 bases not matched to a gene. Germline V gene lookup returns CDR1 LNHDA and CDR2 SQIVND (reference sequence). This CDR3 has 14 amino acids. In nucleotides, the CDR3 is TGTGCCAGTAGGGAGGGACAGCTGAACACTGAAGCTTTCTTT. It specifies CASREGQLNTEAFF.

The chain carries TRBV3-1 (or the pseudogene TRBV3-2) and TRBJ1-3; D remains ambiguous. CDR1 LGHDT and CDR2 YNNKEL come from the germline V gene (reference sequence). The CDR3 is 15 amino acids. V lost 2 bases to trimming and J lost 4 bases, with 12 bases between them. The CDR3 here is CASSQLQDSGNTIYF. CDR3 nucleotide sequence: TGTGCCAGCAGCCAACTCCAGGATTCCGGAAACACCATATATTTT.

J is TRBJ2-3 and V is TRBV9; maybe TRBD1 (7 bases). CDR1 and CDR2 (germline): SGDLS, YYNGEE. Trimming removed 1 base from V and 0 bases from J, with 9 bases in between. The CDR3 has 15 residues. CDR3 sequence reads: CASSVQGGSTDTQYF. The CDR3 DNA sequence: TGTGCCAGCAGCGTACAGGGGGGTAGCACAGATACGCAGTATTTT.

The chain has TRBV5-6 and TRBJ2-1, with TRBD2 as a possible D gene (5 bases). Germline loops: CDR1 SGHDT, CDR2 YYEEEE. V was pared by 0 bases and J by 0 bases, with 16 bases between. The CDR3 contains 18 residues. CDR3 loop: CASSLVLEMVRSYNEQFF. The DNA for the CDR3 is TGTGCCAGCAGCTTGGTACTAGAGATGGTCCGCTCCTACAATGAGCAGTTCTTC. Drawing the rest from reference TRBV5-6 and TRBJ2-1, the complete variable domain is DAGVTQSPTHLIKTRGQQVTLRCSPKSGHDTVSWYQQALGQGPQFIFQYYEEEERQRGNFPDRFSGHQFPNYSSELNVNALLLGDSALYLCASSLVLEMVRSYNEQFFGPGTRLTVL.

This rearrangement joins TRBV4-3 to TRBJ1-1; D call uncertain. The V gene's germline CDR1 is LGHNA and CDR2 YSLEER. V lost 0 bases and J 2 bases, leaving 16 bases between the germline ends. This CDR3 is built from 17 residues. The CDR3 protein is CASSQDGLSASNTEAFF. The CDR3 coding sequence is TGCGCCAGCAGCCAAGACGGACTCAGCGCGAGCAACACTGAAGCTTTCTTT.

The CDR3 loop reads CASSPPASGVYEQYF. In DNA form, the CDR3 reads TGTGCCAGCTCACCACCGGCCAGCGGGGTATACGAGCAGTACTTC. V gene TRBV18 combines with J gene TRBJ2-7, with 7 bases aligning to TRBD2. Germline V gene data show CDR1 as KGHSH and CDR2 as LQKENI. V trimming: 0 bases; J trimming: 4 bases; junction bases outside the gene matches: 6. The CDR3 length is 15 residues.

The V call is TRBV28, the J call TRBJ1-4; D is perhaps TRBD1 (5 bases). This CDR3 spans 15 amino acids. The V gene lost 6 bases and the J gene lost 7 bases, with 18 bases spanning the gap. The V gene's germline CDR1 is MDHEN and CDR2 SYDVKM. The chain's CDR3 is CASRSLAGEGEKLFF. The CDR3 nucleotides are TGTGCCAGCAGAAGCCTCGCGGGGGAGGGTGAAAAACTGTTTTTT.

This chain links TRBV6-1 with TRBJ2-7; the match to TRBD1 covers 8 bases. V dropped 2 bases and J dropped 3; count of bases not matched to a gene: 12. The CDR3 extends over 17 amino acids. Germline V gives CDR1 MNHNS, CDR2 SASEGT. For the CDR3, the DNA is TGTGCCAGCAGTGAAACGGCGGTTTTCGACAGGGGCTACGAGCAGTACTTC. Translation: CASSETAVFDRGYEQYF.

The V call is TRBV6-4, the J call TRBJ1-2; 12 bases agree with TRBD1. This CDR3 is 16 amino acids long. Germline V gene lookup returns CDR1 MRHNA and CDR2 SNTAGT. V was clipped by 3 bases and J by 2 bases; unmatched bases: 4. CDR3 residues: CASSESGTGGNYGYTF. As DNA, the CDR3 is TGTGCCAGCAGTGAGTCCGGGACAGGGGGCAACTATGGCTACACCTTC.

Written as DNA, the CDR3 is TGTGCCAGCAGTTCCGGGACAGGAGCCTACAATGAGCAGTTCTTC. Residues: CASSSGTGAYNEQFF. This sequence joins TRBV6-2 or TRBV6-3 and TRBJ2-1, with 8 positions matching TRBD1. V was pared by 4 bases and J by 2 bases, with 4 bases of the junction left unmatched. The length of the CDR3 is 15 residues. Germline loops: CDR1 MNHEY, CDR2 SVGEGT.

This clone was observed once. V usage is TRBV5-5 and J usage is TRBJ2-7; D unclear. Germline values: CDR1 SGHKS, CDR2 YYEKEE (reference sequence). This CDR3 contains 14 residues. The germline V and J ends were trimmed by 1 base and 3 bases, with 11 bases remaining between them. The CDR3 loop is CASSLMQRNYEQYF. The CDR3 nucleotides read TGTGCCAGCAGCTTGATGCAGAGGAACTACGAGCAGTACTTC.

The CDR3 DNA sequence: TGTGCCAGCAGTCTAGGACAGGGTAATCACTATGGCTACACCTTC. It yields the protein CASSLGQGNHYGYTF. The chain recombines TRBV28 with TRBJ1-2; TRBD1 matches at 8 bases. Trimming cost V 5 bases and J 3 bases; bases outside gene matches: 8. The CDR3 loop spans 15 amino acids. Germline CDR1 reads MDHEN; CDR2 reads SYDVKM.

The chain links TRBV2 to TRBJ2-5, with TRBD1 matching over 8 bases. CDR1 SNHLY and CDR2 FYNNEI come from the germline V gene. The CDR3 runs 17 residues. J gave up 5 bases and V 2 bases, and 13 bases lay outside the gene matches. The CDR3 sequence: CASSESLWSGGRETQYF. CDR3 DNA: TGTGCCAGCAGTGAATCCTTGTGGTCAGGGGGCCGCGAGACCCAGTACTTC.

The chain is built from TRBV7-2 and TRBJ2-5, with 14 bases fitting TRBD2. Germline V gene data show CDR1 as SGHTA and CDR2 as FQGNSA. The V gene end was trimmed by 5 bases and the J gene end by 5 bases; junction bases not matched to a gene: 4. The CDR3 is made up of 15 amino acids. CDR3 region: CASSKGLAGVETQYF. The CDR3, as DNA: TGTGCCAGCAGCAAGGGACTAGCGGGAGTGGAGACCCAGTACTTC.

This chain links TRBV27 with TRBJ1-1, with D tentatively TRBD1 (6 bases). This CDR3 is 15 amino acids long. Trimming removed 3 bases from V and 0 bases from J, with 11 bases in between. Germline V gives CDR1 MNHEY, CDR2 SMNVEV (reference sequence). The CDR3 bases are TGTGCCAGCAGTTTCTACAGGGCATTGAACACTGAAGCTTTCTTT. It is translated as CASSFYRALNTEAFF.

V and J are TRBV5-1 and TRBJ2-1; D may be TRBD1 (6 bases). Germline V gives CDR1 SGHRS, CDR2 YFSETQ. V shed 4 bases and J shed 6 bases, with 17 bases lying between them. This CDR3 has 15 amino acids. The DNA of the CDR3 is TGCGCCAGCAGCCACGCGGACAGAGACAGCAATGAGCAGTTCTTC. Its protein is CASSHADRDSNEQFF.

The chain recombines TRBV19 with TRBJ1-2; weak D call: TRBD1 (5 bases). Between the trimmed V and J ends, which lost 6 bases and 5 bases, there was a span of 10 bases. The CDR3 loop spans 12 amino acids. Germline lookup yields CDR1 LNHDA and CDR2 SQIVND (reference sequence). This chain's CDR3 is CASRAGMYGYTF. The DNA for the CDR3 is TGTGCCAGTAGGGCAGGGATGTATGGCTACACCTTC.